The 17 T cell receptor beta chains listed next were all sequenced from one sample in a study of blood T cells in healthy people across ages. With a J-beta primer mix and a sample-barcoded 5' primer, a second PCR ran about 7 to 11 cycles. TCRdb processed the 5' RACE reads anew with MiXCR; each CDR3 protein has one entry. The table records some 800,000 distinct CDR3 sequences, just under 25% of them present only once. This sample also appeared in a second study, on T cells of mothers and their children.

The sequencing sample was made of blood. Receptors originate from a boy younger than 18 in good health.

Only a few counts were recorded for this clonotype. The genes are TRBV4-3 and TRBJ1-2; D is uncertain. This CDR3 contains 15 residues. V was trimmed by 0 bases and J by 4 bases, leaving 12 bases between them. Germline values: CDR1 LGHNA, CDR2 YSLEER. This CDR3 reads CASSQDRDGIYGYTF. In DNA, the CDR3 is TGCGCCAGCAGCCAAGATCGAGACGGAATCTATGGCTACACCTTC.

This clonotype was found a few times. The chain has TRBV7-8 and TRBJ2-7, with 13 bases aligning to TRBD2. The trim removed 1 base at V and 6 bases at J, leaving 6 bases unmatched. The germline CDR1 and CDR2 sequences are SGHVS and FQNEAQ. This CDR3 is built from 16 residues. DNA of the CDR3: TGTGCCAGCAGCTTAGGACTAGCGGGAGGCCAGAGCGAGCAGTACTTC. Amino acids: CASSLGLAGGQSEQYF.

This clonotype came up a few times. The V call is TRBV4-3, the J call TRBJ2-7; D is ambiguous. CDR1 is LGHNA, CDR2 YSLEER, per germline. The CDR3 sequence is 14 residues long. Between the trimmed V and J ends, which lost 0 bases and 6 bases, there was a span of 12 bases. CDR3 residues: CASSQDYVRSEQYF. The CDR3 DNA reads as TGCGCCAGCAGCCAAGATTATGTCCGTTCCGAGCAGTACTTC.

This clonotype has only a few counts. The CDR3 DNA sequence: TGCAGTGCTAGAGTAGGGCAGCCCTCCTACGAGCAGTACTTC. This translates into CSARVGQPSYEQYF. V gene TRBV20-1 combines with J gene TRBJ2-7; no reliable D call. V lost 1 base and J 0 bases, leaving 10 bases between the germline ends. Germline loops: CDR1 DFQATT, CDR2 SNEGSKA (reference sequence). CDR3 length equals 14 residues.

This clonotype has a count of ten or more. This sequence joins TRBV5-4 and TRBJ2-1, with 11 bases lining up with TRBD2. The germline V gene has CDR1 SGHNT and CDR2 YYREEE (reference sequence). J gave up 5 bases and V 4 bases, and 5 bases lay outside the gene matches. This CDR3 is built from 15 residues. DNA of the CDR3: TGTGCCAGCAGCCTCGTGACTAGCGGGAACAATGAGCAGTTCTTC. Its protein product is CASSLVTSGNNEQFF.

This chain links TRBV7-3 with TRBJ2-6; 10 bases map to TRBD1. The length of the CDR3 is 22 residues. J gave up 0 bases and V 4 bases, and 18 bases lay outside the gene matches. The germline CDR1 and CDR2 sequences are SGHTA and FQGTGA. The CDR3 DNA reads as TGTGCCAGCAGCTGGGCGACAGGGGGCCACCGAAACATAAGCTCTGGGGCCAACGTCCTGACTTTC. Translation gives CASSWATGGHRNISSGANVLTF.

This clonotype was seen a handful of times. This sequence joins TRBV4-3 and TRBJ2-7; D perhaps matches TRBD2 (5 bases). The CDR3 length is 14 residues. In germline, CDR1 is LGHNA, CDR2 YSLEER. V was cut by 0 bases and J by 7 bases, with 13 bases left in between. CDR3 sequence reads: CASSQDLTGREQYF. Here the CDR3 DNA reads TGCGCCAGCAGCCAAGATTTGACGGGAAGGGAGCAGTACTTC.

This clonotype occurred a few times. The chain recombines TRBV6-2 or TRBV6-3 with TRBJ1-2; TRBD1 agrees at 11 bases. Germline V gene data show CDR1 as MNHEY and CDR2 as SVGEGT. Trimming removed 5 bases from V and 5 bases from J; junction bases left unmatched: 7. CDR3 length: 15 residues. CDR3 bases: TGTGCCAGCAGTCCCCCAGGGACAGGGGGTTATGGCTACACCTTC. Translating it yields CASSPPGTGGYGYTF.

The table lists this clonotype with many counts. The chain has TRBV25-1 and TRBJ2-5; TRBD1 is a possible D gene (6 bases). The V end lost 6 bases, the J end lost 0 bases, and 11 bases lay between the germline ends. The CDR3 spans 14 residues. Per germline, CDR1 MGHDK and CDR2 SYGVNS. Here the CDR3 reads CASSQTGYQETQYF. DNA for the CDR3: TGTGCCAGCAGCCAGACAGGATACCAAGAGACCCAGTACTTC.

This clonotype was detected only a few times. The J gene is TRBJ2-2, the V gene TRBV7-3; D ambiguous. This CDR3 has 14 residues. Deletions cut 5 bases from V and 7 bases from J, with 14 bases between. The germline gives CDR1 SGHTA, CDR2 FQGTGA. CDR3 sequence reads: CASSPYDGSGELFF. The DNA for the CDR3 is TGTGCCAGCAGCCCTTACGACGGTAGCGGGGAGCTGTTTTTT.

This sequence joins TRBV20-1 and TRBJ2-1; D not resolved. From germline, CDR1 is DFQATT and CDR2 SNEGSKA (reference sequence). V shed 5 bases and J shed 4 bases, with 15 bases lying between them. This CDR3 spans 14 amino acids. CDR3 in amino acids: CSAPGRVQYNEQFF. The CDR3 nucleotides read TGCAGTGCTCCCGGAAGGGTACAATACAATGAGCAGTTCTTC.

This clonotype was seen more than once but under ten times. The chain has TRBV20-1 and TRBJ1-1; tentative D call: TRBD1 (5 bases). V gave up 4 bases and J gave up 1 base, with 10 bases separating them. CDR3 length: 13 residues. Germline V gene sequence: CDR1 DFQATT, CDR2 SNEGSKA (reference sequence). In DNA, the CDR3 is TGCAGTGCTATGGGACGGAGGAACACTGAAGCTTTCTTT. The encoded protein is CSAMGRRNTEAFF.

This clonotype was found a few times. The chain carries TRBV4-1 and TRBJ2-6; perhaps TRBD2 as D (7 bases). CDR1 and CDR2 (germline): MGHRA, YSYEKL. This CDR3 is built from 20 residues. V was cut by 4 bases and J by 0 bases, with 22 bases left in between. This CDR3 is CASSPPGGQGSGSGANVLTF. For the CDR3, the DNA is TGCGCCAGCAGCCCCCCCGGGGGGCAGGGATCTGGCTCTGGGGCCAACGTCCTGACTTTC.

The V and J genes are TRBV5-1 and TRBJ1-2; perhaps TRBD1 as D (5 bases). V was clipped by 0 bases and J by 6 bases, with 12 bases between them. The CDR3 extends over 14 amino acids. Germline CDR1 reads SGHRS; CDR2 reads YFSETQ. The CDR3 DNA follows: TGCGCCAGCAGCTTGGGCGGGGACTCCGATGGCTACACCTTC. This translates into CASSLGGDSDGYTF.

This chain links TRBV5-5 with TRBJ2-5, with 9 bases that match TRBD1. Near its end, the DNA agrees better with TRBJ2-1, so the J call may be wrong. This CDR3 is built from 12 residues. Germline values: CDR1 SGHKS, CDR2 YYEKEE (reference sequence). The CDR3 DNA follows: TGTGCCAGCAGCGGACAGGGGATCGGACAGTTCTTC. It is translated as CASSGQGIGQFF.

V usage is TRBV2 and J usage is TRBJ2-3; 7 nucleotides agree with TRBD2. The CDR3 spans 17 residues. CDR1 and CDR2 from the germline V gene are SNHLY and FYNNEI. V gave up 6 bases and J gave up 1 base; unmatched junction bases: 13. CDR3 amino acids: CASSLREASGGTDTQYF. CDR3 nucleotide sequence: TGTGCCAGCAGCCTCCGGGAAGCTAGCGGAGGCACAGATACGCAGTATTTT.

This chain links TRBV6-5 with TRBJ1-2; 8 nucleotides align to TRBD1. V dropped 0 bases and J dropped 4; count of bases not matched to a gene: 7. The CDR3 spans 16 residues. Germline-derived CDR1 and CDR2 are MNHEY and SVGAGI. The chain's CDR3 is CASSYSGAGGGYGYTF. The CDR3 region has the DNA TGTGCCAGCAGTTACTCAGGGGCAGGGGGCGGCTATGGCTACACCTTC.